This entry concerns a single TCR beta chain. What it recognizes is unknown. These data belong to a study of T-cell memory formation after mild COVID-19. Study findings and constraints: Some clones that responded were present in memory (sampled pre-infection), which suggests cross-reactive memory joined. Among CD4+ contracting clones, most were CM and EM, and CD8+ ones EMRA. There was no confirmation that second-wave clones peaking on day 37 were SARS-CoV-2 specific.

TCRalpha and TCRbeta libraries used 5'RACE with constant-segment primers and UMIs. MiXCR, applied by TCRdb to the 5' RACE reads, yields one record per CDR3 protein. The data show approximately 240,000 distinct CDR3 sequences, over 15% seen once. The sequence was obtained from a man younger than 30 who had mild COVID-19 (a few samples of this study predate the infection). Cell type and time point are not known. The sample consisted of PBMCs or a T cell subset sorted from them (not recorded which).

The CDR3, as DNA: TGTGCCAGCGGGCCGTCGGGAAACATTCAGTACTTC. Protein: CASGPSGNIQYF. The rearrangement uses TRBV6-1 and TRBJ2-4, with unresolved D. V lost 8 bases and J lost 6, with 11 bases in between. The germline V gene has CDR1 MNHNS and CDR2 SASEGT. This CDR3 contains 12 residues.